This is a list of T cell receptor beta chains from one sample in a study of somatic mutations in cytotoxic T cells in rheumatoid arthritis. Measured with immunoSEQ multiplex PCR; TCRdb has only the in-frame clones, and not every one. The repertoire holds about 19,000 clones, around 85% seen once, with approximately 6.3% in the top ten. Sequencing input: CD8+ T cells sorted from blood. The receptors shown here come from a woman aged 40-49 years with rheumatoid arthritis. CDR3s include the opening cysteine and the closing phenylalanine or tryptophan. The D gene is left open where the match is weak. Clone size is shown for a subset of rows, as once, few, many or a class of expanded clone.

>TRBV19|.|TRBJ2-1|.
TGTGCCAGTAGTGCCCTGGAGGGATTAGACAATGAGCAGTTCTTC
CASSALEGLDNEQFF
>TRBV5-1|.|TRBJ2-1|TRBD2
TGCGCCAGCAGCTTGACTAGCGGGTACTACAATGAGCAGTTCTTC
CASSLTSGYYNEQFF
>TRBV27|.|TRBJ2-7|.
TGTGCCAGCAGTTTGGGGCGAGGGACAAACATGAGGGAGCAGTACTTC
CASSLGRGTNMREQYF
>TRBV6-5|.|TRBJ1-5|.
TGTGCCAGCAGTGGGCAGGGTGGAGGGATTGAGCCCCAGCATTTT
CASSGQGGGIEPQHF
>TRBV18|.|TRBJ1-2|TRBD1
TGTGCCAGCTCACCCTACTCAGGACAGGGGGCTGACGGCTACACCTTC
CASSPYSGQGADGYTF
>TRBV28|.|TRBJ2-3|TRBD2
TGTGCCAGCAGTTTCCTCTCAGCGGGAGGGGCAGATACGCAGTATTTT
CASSFLSAGGADTQYF
>TRBV30|few|TRBJ1-1|.
TGTGCCTGGAGCGAAGGGGGGGGCACTGAAGCTTTCTTT
CAWSEGGGTEAFF
>TRBV2|.|TRBJ2-1|TRBD2
TGTGCCAGCACGGGTGGGACTAGCGGGGCTAATGAGCAGTTCTTC
CASTGGTSGANEQFF
>TRBV7-2|.|TRBJ1-2|TRBD1
TGTGCCAGCAGCTTCGAGGGGGCGCTGGGGGGCTACACCTTC
CASSFEGALGGYTF
>TRBV14|.|TRBJ2-5|.
TGTGCCAGCAGCCATCCTCCCCCAGGGGTTGTCGGCCAAGAGACCCAGTACTTC
CASSHPPPGVVGQETQYF
>TRBV10-3|.|TRBJ2-1|TRBD2
TGTGCCATCAAGACTAGCGGGGCTGAGGAGCAGTTCTTC
CAIKTSGAEEQFF
>TRBV30|.|TRBJ2-1|.
TGTGCCTGGAGTATACGGTCTCGGTGGAATGAGCAGTTCTTC
CAWSIRSRWNEQFF
>TRBV18|.|TRBJ1-1|TRBD1
TGTGCCAGCTCAGGAGACAGGGTTGGGACTGAAGCTTTCTTT
CASSGDRVGTEAFF
>TRBV5-6|.|TRBJ2-7|.
TGTGCCAGCAGCTCCCTCGGGGGTACCTACGAGCAGTACTTC
CASSSLGGTYEQYF
>TRBV27|.|TRBJ1-1|TRBD1
TGTGCCAGCTCCTCCGGGACAGGGGACGCTGAAGCTTTCTTT
CASSSGTGDAEAFF
>TRBV7-9|once|TRBJ2-5|TRBD2
TGTGCCAGCAGTTCCACAGCGGGAGAAGAGACCCAGTACTTC
CASSSTAGEETQYF
>TRBV11-2|.|TRBJ2-7|.
TGTGCCAGCAGCTGGGGGACTTCGGGATACGAGCAGTACTTC
CASSWGTSGYEQYF
>TRBV5-1|once|TRBJ2-7|TRBD1
TGCGCCAGCAGTGGGACAGGAATATCCTACGAGCAGTACTTC
CASSGTGISYEQYF
>TRBV6-5|.|TRBJ1-5|.
TGTGCCAGCAGTTACTCCCATGAGAGGTCTCCCCAGCATTTT
CASSYSHERSPQHF
>TRBV19|.|TRBJ2-7|TRBD1
TGTGCCAGTAGGGGGACAGGGCCCTACGAGCAGTACTTC
CASRGTGPYEQYF
>TRBV29-1|.|TRBJ1-2|TRBD1
TGCAGCGCTACTCAGGGGGACTATGGCTACACCTTC
CSATQGDYGYTF
>TRBV9|.|TRBJ2-7|.
TGTGCCAGCAGCCCGACAGGTGCCTACGAGCAGTACTTC
CASSPTGAYEQYF
>TRBV10-2|.|TRBJ1-4|.
TGCGCCAGCAGTGTGGTTCTACCGGGACACTCTAATGAAAAACTGTTTTTT
CASSVVLPGHSNEKLFF
>TRBV5-1|.|TRBJ2-3|TRBD2
TGCGCCAGCAGCTTGATTGGGGGGGACTCGCAGTATTTT
CASSLIGGDSQYF
>TRBV27|once|TRBJ2-7|TRBD2
TGTGCCAGCAGTTTAAGTAGCGGGGGCTACGAGCAGTACTTC
CASSLSSGGYEQYF
>TRBV6-6|.|TRBJ1-1|.
TGTGCCAGCAGTTACTCGACAGCGAACACTGAAGCTTTCTTT
CASSYSTANTEAFF
>TRBV5-6|.|TRBJ2-7|TRBD1
TGTGCCAGCAGCTCAGGGGGACAGGGGTACGAGCAGTGCTTC
CASSSGGQGYEQCF
>TRBV28|.|TRBJ2-6|.
TGTGCCAGCAGTGTCGCGGGATCATACTCTGGGGCCAACGTCCTGACTTTC
CASSVAGSYSGANVLTF
>TRBV7-9|.|TRBJ1-2|TRBD1
TGTGCCAGCAGCTTAACCGGACAGGGTAACTATGGCTACACCTTC
CASSLTGQGNYGYTF
>TRBV7-3|.|TRBJ2-5|.
TGTGCCAGCAGCTTAGGGGCTGGTCCCCCAGAGACCCAGTACTTC
CASSLGAGPPETQYF
>TRBV6-1|.|TRBJ1-1|TRBD1
TGTGCCTCATGGACAGGGGGCCTAAACACTGAAGCTTTCTTT
CASWTGGLNTEAFF
>TRBV27|.|TRBJ1-5|.
TGTGCCAGCAGTTTAGGGGGCGGGAATCAGCCCCAGCATTTT
CASSLGGGNQPQHF
>TRBV27|.|TRBJ1-2|TRBD1
TGTGCCAGCCGAACAGGGGGCGGTGGCTACACCTTC
CASRTGGGGYTF
>TRBV15|.|TRBJ2-1|.
TGTGCCACCAGCAGCCAAAGACAGGCCCCTTCCATTCTGGATGAGCAGTTCTTC
CATSSQRQAPSILDEQFF
>TRBV6-5|.|TRBJ1-5|.
TGTGCCAGCAGTTCCTATAATCACCGTCAGCCCCAGCATTTT
CASSSYNHRQPQHF
>TRBV5-1|once|TRBJ2-7|TRBD1
TGCGCCAGCAGCTTTTACGGCCAGGGGGCAGGCGAGCAGTACTTC
CASSFYGQGAGEQYF
>TRBV5-6|.|TRBJ2-7|.
TGTGCCAGCAGCTTCGGGGGTTCTTACGAGCAGTACTTC
CASSFGGSYEQYF
>TRBV9|.|TRBJ2-2|.
TGTGCCAGCAGCGTAGCTTGGGGCCAGGCGGCCGGGGAGCTGTTTTTT
CASSVAWGQAAGELFF
>TRBV25-1|.|TRBJ2-7|TRBD2
TGTGCCAGCAGTGAGGGACTAGAGGTTTACGAGCAGTACTTC
CASSEGLEVYEQYF
>TRBV5-5|.|TRBJ2-2|.
TGTGCCAGCAGCTTGGATCTGGGGGGATCGAACACCGGGGAGCTGTTTTTT
CASSLDLGGSNTGELFF
>TRBV9|.|TRBJ2-1|TRBD2
TGTGCCAGCAGCGTAGTAGCGGGGCCAAACAATGAGCAGTTCTTC
CASSVVAGPNNEQFF
>TRBV6-6|once|TRBJ1-4|TRBD1
TGTGCCAGCAGCCCATCGGGACAGCTTGAAAAACTGTTTTTT
CASSPSGQLEKLFF
>TRBV2|.|TRBJ2-5|.
TGTGCCAGCAGCCCCGACGCTTGGGCGGGAGAGACCCAGTACTTC
CASSPDAWAGETQYF
>TRBV30|.|TRBJ2-2|TRBD1
TGTGCCTGGAGTGAACAGGGGGCGAACGGGGAGCTGTTTTTT
CAWSEQGANGELFF
>TRBV10-1|few|TRBJ2-7|.
TGCGCCCCCCCGACCCCGGGGTACTTC
CAPPTPGYF
>TRBV13|.|TRBJ2-2|TRBD1
TGTGCCAGCAGCCCCGGACAGGTGGGGTCCGGGGAGCTGTTTTTT
CASSPGQVGSGELFF
>TRBV5-4|once|TRBJ2-2|TRBD2
TGTGCCAGCAGCTTGGTCCCGGCGGGGGCGAACACCGGGGAGCTGTTTTTT
CASSLVPAGANTGELFF
>TRBV5-8|once|TRBJ2-7|TRBD1
TGTGCCAGCAGCTTAGGGACAGTCTCCTTTTCGGTTTACGAGCAGTACTTC
CASSLGTVSFSVYEQYF
>TRBV6-5|medium-sized|TRBJ2-7|TRBD2
TGTGCCAGCAGCTTAGCGGGGGACTACGAGCAGTACTTC
CASSLAGDYEQYF
>TRBV19|.|TRBJ2-1|TRBD2
TGTGCCAGTAGTACCGGAACCGGGACTAGCGCGGAAAATGAGCAGTTCTTC
CASSTGTGTSAENEQFF
>TRBV7-9|.|TRBJ1-1|.
TGTGCCAGCAGCTTAAAGGGCAGGGACACTGAAGCTTTCTTT
CASSLKGRDTEAFF